This T cell receptor beta chain was sequenced in a study of T cell responses to AZD1222 COVID-19 vaccine (dated by TCRdb to the early 2020s). For the wider study: Because spike-specific TCR depth and breadth did not differ between the two schedules, AZD1222 recipients who got a second dose at roughly 4 weeks were pooled with those who got a second dose at roughly 12 weeks. Trial participants were enrolled into age subgroups of 18-55, 56-69 and 70-plus years, which contained 148, 28 and 57 TCR-sequenced participants, respectively. TCR sequencing was performed for about 250 trial participants, of whom some 200 were given two doses of AZD1222 and about 25 were given two doses of MenACWY control vaccine. What the authors observed across the whole study: CD4 TCRs associated with the vaccine covered the entire spike protein, and the dominant responses were in regions 160-218 and 743-854. No day 14 peak-response samples were available, so repertoires were characterized only after the peak T cell response. Participants were mostly white British and included more females than males, and it was suggested by the authors that clonal diversity may have been underestimated. Epitopes outside the regions mutated in the B.1.351 and B.1.1.7 variants were reportedly recognized by nearly half of the unique spike-specific TCRs. After two AZD1222 doses, spike-specific TCR breadth and depth were significantly higher than at day 0 and than in MenACWY recipients. In the small 56-69-year group, the increase in depth fell short of significance, most likely because of low power. Conclusions about previously exposed vaccinees were limited because only 6 or 7 AZD1222 recipients were SARS-CoV-2 seropositive at baseline.

On this clone itself: Its target antigen remains unknown. No per-base quality is available; no much larger clone lies one base away.

In light of the paper, this sample's time point label describes: baseline before first vaccination. Samples from vaccinated people were obtained from the UK trials COV001 and COV002, which included a single-blind randomized controlled phase 2/3 trial of AZD1222 (ChAdOx1 nCoV-19) in healthy adults. Trial participant PBMC samples were collected at day 0 and day 28 after the second dose for TCRbeta chain sequencing. As encoded in the germline V gene (reference sequence), CDR1 is LGHDT while CDR2 is YNNKEL. The CDR3 contains 13 residues, cysteine and phenylalanine counted. Solely the CDR3 DNA is kept, with 39 bases framed from the first base. Trimming leaves V shorter by 4 bases and J shorter by 3 bases, with the junction holding 2 bases beyond the gene matches. The CDR3 regions of human TCRbeta chains were analyzed by immunosequencing. As for how the authors treated the data: TCRs in the repertoires were compared against a reference library of SARS-CoV-2-specific TCRs that had been generated with the MIRA antigen-specificity platform. Breadth meant the fraction of unique TCRs that were SARS-CoV-2-associated, whereas depth meant the fraction of total T cells that were SARS-CoV-2-associated. Using the MIRA data, each spike-specific TCR was mapped to the spike region that the TCR reacts to and placed in a CD4 or CD8 class. Log10-transformed breadth and depth values were compared by one-way ANOVA with Sidak's multiple comparisons tests. This immuneACCESS table, as held by TCRdb, lists in-frame sequences with V and J called but not all clones. Of the missing ones, under half trace to an unresolved V gene in checked studies; the others have no known cause. V, J and clone size derive from that table, while D and trimming were established from the DNA sequence. A total of about 120,000 clones appear in this sample, roughly 90% of them only once. The top ten constitute roughly 3.5% of the sample.

The chain couples TRBV3-1 (or the pseudogene TRBV3-2) to TRBJ1-2, and 7 bases in between align with TRBD1. This sequence was found in an adult in good health. The sequencing here drew on peripheral blood, taken on day 0 of AZD1222 vaccination. The CDR3 loop reads CASSRTGDYGYTF. The nucleotide sequence is given as TGTGCCAGCAGCCGAACAGGGGACTATGGCTACACCTTC.